This TCR beta chain was captured in a study of blood T cell repertoires in COVID-19. Study details: T cells, B-cell-depleted T cells, or PBMCs provided the cDNA or gDNA that served as material.

As handled by the study authors: Amplification of reference gene primers was used by the study to estimate nucleated cell counts. TCRdb keeps only in-frame clones here, not all; method: immunoSEQ multiplex PCR. The V and J calls and clone size come from that table; D and trimming were worked out from the DNA. Altogether under 300,000 clones are present, 70% to 90% being singletons, with the ten largest covering 5% to 7%. The CDR3 totals 15 residues. CDR1 is KGHDR and CDR2 is SFDVKD in the germline V gene. Trimming left V 3 bases short and J 3 bases short, with 12 bases between. The receptor's source is a woman in her fifties or sixties with active or convalescent COVID-19. This chain joins TRBV24-1 and TRBJ2-3; D possibly corresponds to TRBD1 (7 bases). Specimen: peripheral blood. The CDR3 DNA reads TGTGCCACCAGTGATGCGGGACAGAGGACAGATACGCAGTATTTT. Its translation is CATSDAGQRTDTQYF.